This TCR beta chain was captured by sequencing in a study of blood T cell repertoires in COVID-19. About the research overall: Both acute and convalescent COVID-19 samples were obtained from the United States, Italy and Spain. The analysed material was cDNA or gDNA that came from T cells, B-cell-depleted T cells, or PBMCs.

Original processing notes: Using reference gene primer amplification, nucleated cell counts were estimated. TCRdb's table, derived via immunoSEQ multiplex PCR, lists solely in-frame clones and lacks some. V, J and clone size are those of that table, while D and trimming were read from the DNA. The sample lists some 80,000 clones, around 85% occurring once. Trimming took off 1 base at V and 3 bases at J, with 10 bases between the two ends. Germline CDR1 is MNHNS and CDR2 is SASEGT. CDR3 length: 14 residues. Sequences were obtained from peripheral blood. The receptor's source is a man older than 75 with active or convalescent COVID-19. This rearrangement joins TRBV6-1 to TRBJ2-7, with a tentative D call TRBD1 (5 bases). CDR3 bases: TGTGCCAGCAGTGAAGTTGGGGCAATCTACGAGCAGTACGTC. Its protein product is CASSEVGAIYEQYV.